Shown below are 9 T cell receptor beta chains from a single sample sequenced in a study of T-cell reconstitution after alpha-beta-depleted transplantation in children. Preparation of the TCRbeta library used unique molecular identifiers. MiXCR, applied by TCRdb to the PCR reads, yields one record per CDR3 protein. The data contain 600,000 to 700,000 distinct CDR3 sequences, around a sixth of them singletons. The input for sequencing was PBMCs from the stem cell graft donor, taken from the stem cell graft. The receptors were gathered from a human donor who donated a stem cell graft to a child with acute myeloid leukemia.

The table lists this clonotype with a few counts. The gene calls are TRBV4-1 and TRBJ2-1; no clear D. Trimming shortened V by 3 bases and J by 3 bases, and 6 bases separated the two germline ends. Germline values: CDR1 MGHRA, CDR2 YSYEKL. The CDR3 runs to 13 residues. For the CDR3, the DNA is TGCGCCAGCAGCCAGGGGTTCTACAATGAGCAGTTCTTC. It translates to CASSQGFYNEQFF.

In its sample, this clonotype was seen many times. The chain couples TRBV29-1 to TRBJ2-2; TRBD2 matches 11 bases. This CDR3 comprises 16 residues. Germline V lookup: CDR1 SQVTM, CDR2 ANQGSEA. J gave up 3 bases and V 1 base, and 4 bases lay outside the gene matches. As DNA, the CDR3 is TGCAGCGTTGAAGGTAGCGGGGGGGCCGACACCGGGGAGCTGTTTTTT. It specifies CSVEGSGGADTGELFF.

The chain uses TRBV12-3 or TRBV12-4 and TRBJ1-5; D is possibly TRBD1 (5 bases). The CDR3 spans 14 residues. Trimming pared 2 bases from V and 7 bases from J, leaving 12 bases between. The CDR3 reads CASSLRDWAQPQHF. As DNA, the CDR3 is TGTGCCAGCAGTTTAAGGGACTGGGCGCAGCCCCAGCATTTT.

This sequence joins TRBV7-2 and TRBJ1-5; maybe TRBD1 (5 bases). The CDR3 is made up of 15 amino acids. V lost 5 bases and J lost 3, with 14 bases in between. Germline-derived CDR1 and CDR2 are SGHTA and FQGNSA. The CDR3 reads CASSPRDGVNQPQHF. CDR3 coding DNA: TGTGCCAGCAGCCCGAGGGACGGAGTCAATCAGCCCCAGCATTTT.

There are a few counts of this clonotype. The chain uses TRBV10-2 and TRBJ1-4; maybe TRBD1 (6 bases). This CDR3 spans 14 amino acids. Germline CDR1 and CDR2: WSHSY and SAAADI. The V gene lost 4 bases and the J gene lost 8 bases, with 14 bases spanning the gap. The CDR3 bases are TGCGCCAGCAGTGGTGGCAGGGGTCGGGAAAAACTGTTTTTT. Amino acid sequence: CASSGGRGREKLFF.

V is TRBV29-1 and J is TRBJ1-5; D remains unclear. Trimming took 4 bases from V and 8 from J, leaving 18 bases between them. In germline, CDR1 is SQVTM, CDR2 ANQGSEA. There are 14 residues in the CDR3. The CDR3 sequence is CSVGSRNPWEPQHF. DNA for the CDR3: TGCAGCGTTGGCTCCAGAAACCCCTGGGAGCCCCAGCATTTT.

J is TRBJ1-1 and V is TRBV12-3 or TRBV12-4; 8 bases are a match to TRBD1. The CDR3 runs 15 residues. V lost 5 bases to trimming and J lost 6 bases; unmatched junction nucleotides: 11. CDR3: CASSNPGQAESEAFF. In DNA form, the CDR3 reads TGTGCCAGCAGTAACCCGGGACAGGCGGAGTCTGAAGCTTTCTTT.

This clonotype was recorded at least ten times. The rearrangement uses TRBV20-1 and TRBJ1-4, with TRBD1 identical over 9 bases. Per the germline V gene, CDR1 is DFQATT and CDR2 is SNEGSKA (reference sequence). Trimming at V came to 6 bases and at J to 7 bases, leaving 3 bases not matched to a gene. The CDR3 extends over 12 amino acids. The chain's CDR3 is CSAQGAGEKLFF. DNA for the CDR3: TGCAGTGCACAGGGGGCCGGTGAAAAACTGTTTTTT.

In this sample, this clonotype turned up many times. This chain uses TRBV5-1 with TRBJ2-7, with D perhaps matching TRBD1 or TRBD2 (6 bases each). Trimming shortened V by 2 bases and J by 2 bases, and 11 bases separated the two germline ends. The CDR3 contains 14 residues. The germline V gene encodes CDR1 SGHRS and CDR2 YFSETQ. CDR3 coding DNA: TGCGCCAGCAGCTTTTTAGGGGGGACCTACGAGCAGTACTTC. This sequence encodes CASSFLGGTYEQYF.